This paragraph covers one T cell receptor (beta chain) sequence. Its antigen is not identified. The data were produced by immunoSEQ multiplex PCR, yet TCRdb's version contains in-frame clones alone and is incomplete. There are about 76,000 clones in the sample; roughly nine tenths occur only once, and more than 5.5% lies in the top ten. This sample was included in a study of radiation and T cells in renal cell carcinoma. Time point meaning: blood 4 weeks post-SBRT, at nephrectomy. As to treatment: 15 Gy SBRT to primary tumor, nephrectomy 4 weeks later. Whole-study results and caveats: Top tumor clonotypes rose in blood 2 weeks post-radiation, then contracted.

The clonotype originates from a woman between 70 and 85 years old with renal cell carcinoma. The sample consisted of blood, taken from a patient whose treatment included radiotherapy and nephrectomy.

This CDR3 reads CASSKRQGSTDTQYF. The CDR3 nucleotides are TGTGCCAGCAGTAAACGACAGGGGTCGACAGATACGCAGTATTTT. The gene calls are TRBV2 and TRBJ2-3, with 8 positions matching TRBD1. This CDR3 is 15 amino acids long. V dropped 5 bases and J dropped 3; count of bases not matched to a gene: 7. CDR1 and CDR2 from the germline V gene are SNHLY and FYNNEI. Using reference TRBV2 and TRBJ2-3 for the parts outside the CDR3, the full variable domain is EPEVTQTPSHQVTQMGQEVILRCVPISNHLYFYWYRQILGQKVEFLVSFYNNEISEKSEIFDDQFSVERPDGSNFTLKIRSTKLEDSAMYFCASSKRQGSTDTQYFGPGTRLTVL.